This section outlines one TCR beta chain sequence together with its context. As yet, its antigen is unknown. The read ends 3 residues early relative to the CDR3; the germline J gene fills the gap. Germline values: CDR1 SEHNR, CDR2 FQNEAQ (reference sequence). The CDR3 extends over 12 amino acids. The data were produced by immunoSEQ multiplex PCR, yet TCRdb's version contains in-frame clones alone and is incomplete. The listing records more than 20,000 clones. This sample stems from a study of T cells in women clearing cervical HPV infection. Across the whole study: Only a few women had HLA typing results available.

Study conclusions and caveats: It is unknown whether associations predate infection; no effector/memory or HPV-specific sorting.

The source is a woman between 18 and 75 years old with a cervical HPV16 infection that either progressed to CIN3+ or cleared (not recorded which). Sequencing was carried out using blood buffy coat. The J gene is TRBJ1-2, the V gene TRBV7-9; D is perhaps TRBD1 (6 bases). The sequenced CDR3 bases are TGTGCCAGCAGCTGGACAGTCAACGAC. Translation: CASSWTVND. The complete CDR3 reads CASSWTVNDYTF.